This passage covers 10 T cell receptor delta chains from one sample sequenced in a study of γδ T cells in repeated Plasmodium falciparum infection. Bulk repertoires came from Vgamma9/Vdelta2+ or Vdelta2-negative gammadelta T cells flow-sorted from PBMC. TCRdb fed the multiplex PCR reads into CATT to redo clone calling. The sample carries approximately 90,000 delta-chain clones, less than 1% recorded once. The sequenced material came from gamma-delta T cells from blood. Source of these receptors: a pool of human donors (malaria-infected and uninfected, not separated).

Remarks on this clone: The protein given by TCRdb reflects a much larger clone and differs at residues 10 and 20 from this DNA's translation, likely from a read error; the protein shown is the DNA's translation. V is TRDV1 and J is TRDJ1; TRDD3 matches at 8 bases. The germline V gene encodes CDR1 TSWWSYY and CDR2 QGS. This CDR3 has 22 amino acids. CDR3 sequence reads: CALGETSRYGGMGIPYTDKPIF. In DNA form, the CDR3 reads TGTGCTCTTGGGGAGACTTCCCGGTACGGGGGGATGGGGATACCGTACACCGATAAACCCATCTTT.

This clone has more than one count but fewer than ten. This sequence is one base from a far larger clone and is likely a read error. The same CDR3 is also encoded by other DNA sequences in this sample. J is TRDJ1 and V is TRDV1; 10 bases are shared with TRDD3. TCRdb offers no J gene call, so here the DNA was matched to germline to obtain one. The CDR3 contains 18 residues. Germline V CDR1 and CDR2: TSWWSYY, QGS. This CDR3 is CALGERAPEGDTGDKLIF. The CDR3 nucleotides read TGTGCCCTTGGGGAACGCGCCCCAGAGGGGGATACGGGCGATAAACTCATCTTT.

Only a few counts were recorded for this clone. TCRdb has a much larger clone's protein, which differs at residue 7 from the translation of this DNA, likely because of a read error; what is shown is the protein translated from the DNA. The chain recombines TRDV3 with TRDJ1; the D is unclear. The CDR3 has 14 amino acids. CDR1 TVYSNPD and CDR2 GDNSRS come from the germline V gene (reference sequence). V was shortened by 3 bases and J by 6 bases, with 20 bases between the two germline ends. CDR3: CAFLYTRKGNKLIF. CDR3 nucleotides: TGTGCCTTCCTATATACTAGGAAGGGTAATAAACTCATCTTT.

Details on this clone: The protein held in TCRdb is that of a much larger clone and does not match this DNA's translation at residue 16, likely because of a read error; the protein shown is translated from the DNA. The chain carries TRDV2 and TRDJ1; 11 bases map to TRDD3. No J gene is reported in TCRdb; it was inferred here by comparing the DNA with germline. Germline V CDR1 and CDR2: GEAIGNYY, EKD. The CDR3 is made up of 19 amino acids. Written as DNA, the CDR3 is TGTGCCTGTGACACCGTACGAGGTGGGGGATACGCGAGCACCGATACACTCATCTTT. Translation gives CACDTVRGGGYASTDTLIF.

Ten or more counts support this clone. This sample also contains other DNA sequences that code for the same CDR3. The CDR3 DNA reads TGTGCTCTTGGGGGGGCCCCCTTCCTTCTCAACAGGGGTGTCACCGATAAACTCATCTTT. It specifies CALGGAPFLLNRGVTDKLIF. The genes are TRDV1 and TRDJ1, with 7 bases that match TRDD2. Germline loops: CDR1 TSWWSYY, CDR2 QGS. The CDR3 contains 20 residues. V lost 4 bases, J lost 1 base, and 21 bases stayed unmatched.

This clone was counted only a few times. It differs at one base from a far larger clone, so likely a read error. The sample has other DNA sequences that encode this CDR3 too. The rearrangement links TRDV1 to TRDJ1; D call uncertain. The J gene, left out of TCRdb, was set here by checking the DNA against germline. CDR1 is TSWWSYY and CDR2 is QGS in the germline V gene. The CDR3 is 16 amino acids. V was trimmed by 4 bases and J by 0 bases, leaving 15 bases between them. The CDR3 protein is CALGGRSAFHTDKLIF. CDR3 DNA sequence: TGTGCTCTTGGGGGTCGCTCCGCTTTCCACACCGATAAACTCATCTTT.

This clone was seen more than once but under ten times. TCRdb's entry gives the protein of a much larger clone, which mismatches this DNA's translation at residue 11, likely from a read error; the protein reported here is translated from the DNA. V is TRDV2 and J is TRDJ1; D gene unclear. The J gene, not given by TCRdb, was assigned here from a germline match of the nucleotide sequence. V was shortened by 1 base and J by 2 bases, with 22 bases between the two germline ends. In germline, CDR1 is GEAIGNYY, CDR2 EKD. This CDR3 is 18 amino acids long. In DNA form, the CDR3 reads TGTGCCTGTGACACAATCCCCGGGAATGAGGGAGGGACCGATAAACTCATCTTT. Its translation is CACDTIPGNEGGTDKLIF.

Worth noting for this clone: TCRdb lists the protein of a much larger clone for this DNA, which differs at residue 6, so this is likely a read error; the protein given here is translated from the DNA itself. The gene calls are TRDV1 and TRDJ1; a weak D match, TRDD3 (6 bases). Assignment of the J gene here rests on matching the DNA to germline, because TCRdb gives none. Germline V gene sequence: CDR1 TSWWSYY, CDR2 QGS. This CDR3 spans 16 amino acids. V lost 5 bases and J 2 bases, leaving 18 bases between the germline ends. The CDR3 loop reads CALGPFFRGRTDKLIF. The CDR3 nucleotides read TGTGCTCTTGGGCCCTTCTTCAGGGGGAGAACCGATAAACTCATCTTT.

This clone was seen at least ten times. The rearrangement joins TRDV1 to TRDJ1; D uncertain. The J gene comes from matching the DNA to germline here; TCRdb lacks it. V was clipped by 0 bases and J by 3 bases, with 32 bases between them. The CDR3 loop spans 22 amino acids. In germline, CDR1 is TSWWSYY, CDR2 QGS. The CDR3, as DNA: TGTGCTCTTGGGGAACTGAGCATCCAAAGTCGGCCTTGGTTCCCCATAGCCGATAAACTCATCTTT. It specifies CALGELSIQSRPWFPIADKLIF.

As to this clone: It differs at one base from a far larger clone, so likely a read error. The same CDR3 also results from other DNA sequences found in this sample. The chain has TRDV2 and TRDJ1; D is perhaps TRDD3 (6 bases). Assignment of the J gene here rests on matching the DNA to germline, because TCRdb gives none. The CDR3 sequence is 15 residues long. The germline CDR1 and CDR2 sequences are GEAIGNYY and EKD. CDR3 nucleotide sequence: TGTGCCTGCGACACCGTTGGGGATGACGCCGATAAACTCATCTTT. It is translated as CACDTVGDDADKLIF.